This T cell receptor beta chain derives from a study of shared clonotypes between healthy human individuals. In replicate PCRs of sorted subsets, around 0.2 ug DNA, about 30,000 T cell genomes, was used. Using immunoSEQ multiplex PCR, the repertoire was profiled, and TCRdb retains in-frame clones only, with some absent. The sample records some 2.3 million clones, more than 85% being singletons. General study findings and limits: Relative to memory subsets, naive subsets generally showed larger estimated richness.

Points on this clone: The antigen is undetermined.

Germline V gives CDR1 SGHVS, CDR2 FQNEAQ. V shed 5 bases and J shed 4 bases, with 15 bases lying between them. The CDR3 length is 14 residues. Nashville, Tennessee was home to all donors, each a Caucasian adult. This receptor was identified in a man between 18 and 35 years old in good health. Some clones in this sample may be carry-over from other donors' samples. Sequencing input: naive CD4+ T cells from PBMCs. Subset denoted: CD45RA+ positively selected. The chain recombines TRBV7-8 with TRBJ2-7, with D maybe TRBD1 (5 bases). CDR3 loop: CASSPGGHSYEQYF. CDR3 nucleotides: TGTGCCAGCAGCCCCGGTGGACACTCGTACGAGCAGTACTTC.